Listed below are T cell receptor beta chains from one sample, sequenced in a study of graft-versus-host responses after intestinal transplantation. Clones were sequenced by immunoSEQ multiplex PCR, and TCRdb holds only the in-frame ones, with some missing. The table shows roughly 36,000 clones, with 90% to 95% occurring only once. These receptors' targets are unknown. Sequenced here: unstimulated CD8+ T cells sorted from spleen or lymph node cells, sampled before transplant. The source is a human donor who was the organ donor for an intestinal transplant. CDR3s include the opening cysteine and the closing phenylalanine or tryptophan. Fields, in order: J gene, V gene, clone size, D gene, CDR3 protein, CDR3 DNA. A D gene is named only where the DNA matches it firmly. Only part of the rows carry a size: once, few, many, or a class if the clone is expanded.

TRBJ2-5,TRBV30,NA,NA,CAHGFREETQYF,TGTGCCCATGGTTTCAGAGAAGAGACCCAGTACTTC
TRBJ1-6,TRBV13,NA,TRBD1,CASSYAGQAGNSPLHF,TGTGCCAGCAGCTACGCGGGACAGGCGGGAAATTCACCCCTCCACTTT
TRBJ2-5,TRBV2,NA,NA,CASSESAGSFQETQYF,TGTGCCAGCAGTGAAAGTGCAGGGAGCTTCCAAGAGACCCAGTACTTC
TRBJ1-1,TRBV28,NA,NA,CASSTLGLNTEAFF,TGTGCCAGCAGTACCCTGGGGCTGAACACTGAAGCTTTCTTT
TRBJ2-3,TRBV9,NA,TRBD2,CASSLGLAGSRADTQYF,TGTGCCAGCAGCTTGGGACTAGCGGGGTCCCGCGCAGATACGCAGTATTTT
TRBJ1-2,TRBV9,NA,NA,CASSAEGELDYGYTF,TGTGCCAGCAGCGCCGAGGGGGAGTTAGACTATGGCTACACCTTC
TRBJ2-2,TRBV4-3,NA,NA,CASSLAGVTGELFF,TGCGCCAGCAGCCTTGCAGGGGTCACCGGGGAGCTGTTTTTT
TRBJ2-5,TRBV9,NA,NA,CASSVISEPETQYF,TGTGCCAGCAGCGTAATAAGCGAGCCAGAGACCCAGTACTTC
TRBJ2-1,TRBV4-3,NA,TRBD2,CASSQDGLAKYNEQFF,TGCGCCAGCAGCCAAGATGGACTAGCGAAATACAATGAGCAGTTCTTC
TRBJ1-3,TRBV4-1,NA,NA,CASRNRDSGNTIYF,TGCGCCAGCAGAAACAGAGATTCTGGAAACACCATATATTTT
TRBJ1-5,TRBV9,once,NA,CASSVAAGGQPQHF,TGTGCCAGCAGCGTAGCTGCGGGGGGCCAGCCCCAGCATTTT
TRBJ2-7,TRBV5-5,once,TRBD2,CASSFPSSREGRIYEQYF,TGTGCCAGCAGCTTTCCGTCTAGCCGGGAGGGGAGGATCTACGAGCAGTACTTC
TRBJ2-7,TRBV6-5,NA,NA,CASRPTGKGSYEQYF,TGTGCCAGCAGGCCCACAGGAAAGGGATCCTACGAGCAGTACTTC
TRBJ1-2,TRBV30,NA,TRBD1,CAWILPGQGNYGYTF,TGTGCCTGGATCCTGCCCGGACAGGGAAACTATGGCTACACCTTC
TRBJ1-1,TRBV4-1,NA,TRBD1,CASSQARQGNTEAFF,TGCGCCAGCAGCCAAGCTAGACAGGGGAACACTGAAGCTTTCTTT
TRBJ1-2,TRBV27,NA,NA,CASSLYRDSAYGYTF,TGTGCCAGCAGTTTATATAGGGATTCCGCCTATGGCTACACCTTC
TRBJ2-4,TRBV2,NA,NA,CASSDRKDIQYF,TGTGCCAGCAGTGACAGGAAGGACATTCAGTACTTC
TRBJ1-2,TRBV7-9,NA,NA,CASSLIGPFGYGYTF,TGTGCCAGCAGCTTGATCGGACCCTTTGGATATGGCTACACCTTC
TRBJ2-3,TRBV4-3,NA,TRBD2,CASSQDRASGAPDTQYF,TGCGCCAGCAGCCAAGATCGGGCTAGCGGGGCCCCAGATACGCAGTATTTT
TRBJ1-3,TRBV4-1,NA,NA,CASSHDGNTIYF,TGCGCCAGCAGCCATGACGGAAACACCATATATTTT
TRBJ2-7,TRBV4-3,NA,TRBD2,CASSEGLAYEQYF,TGCGCCAGCAGCGAAGGACTAGCCTACGAGCAGTACTTC
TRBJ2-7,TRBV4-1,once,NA,CASSPRVQIPSYEQYF,TGCGCCAGCAGCCCCCGGGTACAGATCCCCTCCTACGAGCAGTACTTC
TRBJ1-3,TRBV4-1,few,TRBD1,CASSQGGQPSSGNTIYF,TGCGCCAGCAGCCAAGGGGGACAGCCGAGCTCTGGAAACACCATATATTTT
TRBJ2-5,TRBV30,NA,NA,CAWSRSLKLQETQYF,TGTGCCTGGAGTCGGTCCCTGAAACTACAAGAGACCCAGTACTTC
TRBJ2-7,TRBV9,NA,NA,CASSVAPGNSYEQYF,TGTGCCAGCAGCGTAGCCCCGGGGAACTCCTACGAGCAGTACTTC
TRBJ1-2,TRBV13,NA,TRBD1,CASSSRDRVVVGYTF,TGTGCCAGCAGCTCCCGGGACAGGGTGGTGGTAGGCTACACCTTC
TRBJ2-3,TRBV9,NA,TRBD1,CASSVELTGIETDTQYF,TGTGCCAGCAGCGTAGAATTGACAGGGATCGAGACAGATACGCAGTATTTT
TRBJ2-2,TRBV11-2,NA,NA,CASSHTGKAGELFF,TGTGCCAGCAGCCATACAGGGAAGGCCGGGGAGCTGTTTTTT
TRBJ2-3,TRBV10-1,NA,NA,CASSAAGRTDTQYF,TGCGCCAGCAGTGCTGCGGGGAGGACAGATACGCAGTATTTT
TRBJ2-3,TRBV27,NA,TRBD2,CASSTLDGGGTTDTQYF,TGTGCCAGCTCCACCCTCGACGGGGGGGGGACCACAGATACGCAGTATTTT
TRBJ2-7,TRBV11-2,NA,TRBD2,CASSTWATGGLHEQYF,TGTGCCAGCAGCACCTGGGCGACGGGGGGGCTTCACGAGCAGTACTTC
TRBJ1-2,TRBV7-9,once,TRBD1,CASSPTGGSYGYTF,TGTGCCAGCAGTCCCACAGGGGGCAGCTATGGCTACACCTTC
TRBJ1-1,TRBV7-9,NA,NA,CASSPPWEWRSLEAFF,TGTGCCAGCAGCCCCCCCTGGGAGTGGCGGTCACTTGAAGCTTTCTTT
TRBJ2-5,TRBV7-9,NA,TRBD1,CASSLGQGGSETQYF,TGTGCCAGCAGCCTCGGACAGGGGGGATCAGAGACCCAGTACTTC
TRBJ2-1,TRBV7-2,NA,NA,CASSFLTGTSHNEQFF,TGTGCCAGCAGCTTTCTTACAGGGACTTCTCACAATGAGCAGTTCTTC
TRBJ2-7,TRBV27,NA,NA,CASSPGRSYEQYF,TGTGCCAGCAGCCCGGGACGTAGCTACGAGCAGTACTTC
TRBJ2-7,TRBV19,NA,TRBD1,CASSPGTGGIKGYEQYF,TGTGCCAGTAGTCCAGGGACAGGGGGCATTAAAGGATACGAGCAGTACTTC
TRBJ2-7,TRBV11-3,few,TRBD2,CASGIGAGGTYEQYF,TGTGCCAGCGGAATAGGAGCGGGGGGGACCTACGAGCAGTACTTC
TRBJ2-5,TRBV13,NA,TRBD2,CASSLDAGGRGETQYF,TGTGCCAGCAGCTTAGATGCGGGGGGCCGAGGAGAGACCCAGTACTTC
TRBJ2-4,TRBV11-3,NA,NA,CASTHTVRKNVAKNIQYF,TGTGCCAGCACCCATACCGTGAGGAAAAACGTAGCAAAAAACATTCAGTACTTC
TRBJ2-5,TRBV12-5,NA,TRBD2,CASGLGLAGQETQYF,TGTGCTAGTGGTTTGGGACTAGCGGGCCAAGAGACCCAGTACTTC
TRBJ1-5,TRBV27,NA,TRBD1,CASSWTGDSNQPQHF,TGTGCCAGCAGCTGGACAGGGGATAGCAATCAGCCCCAGCATTTT
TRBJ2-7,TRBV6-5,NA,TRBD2,CASSYSGGAGEQYF,TGTGCCAGCAGTTATAGCGGGGGGGCCGGCGAGCAGTACTTC
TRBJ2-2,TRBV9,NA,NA,CASSSRVSLDTGELFF,TGTGCCAGCAGCTCCAGGGTCTCGCTGGATACCGGGGAGCTGTTTTTT
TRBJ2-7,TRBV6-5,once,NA,CASSEVKASNEQYF,TGTGCCAGCAGTGAAGTAAAGGCATCAAACGAGCAGTACTTC
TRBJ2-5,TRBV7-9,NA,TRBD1,CASSPPSPRDRAQETQYF,TGTGCCAGCAGCCCCCCTTCTCCCCGGGACAGGGCCCAAGAGACCCAGTACTTC